This TCR beta chain is from a study of blood T cells in healthy people across ages. Then a second PCR, running about 6 to 12 cycles, was carried out with a sample-barcoded 5' primer and a J-beta primer mix. Tags on each cDNA molecule came from a template-switch adaptor with 12 random nucleotides. Sequencing recovered at least 2.5 million CDR3-containing paired-end reads from each sample. TCRdb ran MiXCR on the 5' RACE reads and lists one entry per CDR3 protein. The data contain 1,500,000 or so distinct CDR3 sequences, approximately 59% of them singletons. Germline values: CDR1 SGHRS, CDR2 YFSETQ. This CDR3 comprises 13 residues. V gave up 9 bases and J gave up 4 bases; unmatched junction bases: 8.

The V and J genes are TRBV5-1 and TRBJ1-2; 8 nucleotides match TRBD1. Sequenced: blood. The source of this sequence is a man aged 18-30 years in good health. CDR3 bases: TGCGCCATCTACACAGACAGGGGCTATGGCTACACCTTC. The encoded protein is CAIYTDRGYGYTF.